These 7 T cell receptor beta chains share one sample of origin, sequenced in a study of naive CD8 T cells in extremely preterm neonates. Deliveries were elective term cesareans at roughly 37-41 weeks, with no labor or membrane rupture. This table comes from immunoSEQ multiplex PCR, and its TCRdb copy is limited to in-frame clones, with some not included. The profile shows about 4,900 clones, 97% of them singletons. Sequenced material: naive CD8+ T cells from cord blood. All receptors come from a newborn in good health.

The rearrangement joins TRBV4-3 to TRBJ2-2, with TRBD2 identical over 10 bases. This CDR3 spans 17 amino acids. V shed 1 base and J 4 bases; nucleotides not matched to a gene: 6. The germline gives CDR1 LGHNA, CDR2 YSLEER. The chain's CDR3 is CASSQGSGGAATGELFF. The CDR3 DNA is TGCGCCAGCAGCCAAGGAAGCGGGGGGGCGGCCACCGGGGAGCTGTTTTTT.

The chain combines TRBV5-6 with TRBJ1-1; D not certain. The CDR3 has 13 residues. V gave up 5 bases and J gave up 2 bases, with 10 bases separating them. Germline V gene data show CDR1 as SGHDT and CDR2 as YYEEEE. This CDR3 reads CASRHDINTEAFF. CDR3 nucleotide sequence: TGTGCCAGCAGGCACGACATAAACACTGAAGCTTTCTTT.

The CDR3 protein is CASSFLGSEAFF. The CDR3, as DNA: TGTGCCAGCAGCTTTCTCGGGTCTGAAGCTTTCTTT. The V call is TRBV5-6, the J call TRBJ1-1; D gene unclear. This CDR3 region has 12 residues. The V end lost 2 bases, the J end lost 6 bases, and 8 bases lay between the germline ends. In germline, CDR1 is SGHDT, CDR2 YYEEEE.

The gene calls are TRBV10-3 and TRBJ2-3; 9 bases are shared with TRBD2. The CDR3 extends over 15 amino acids. Germline CDR1 is ENHRY and CDR2 is SYGVKD. The V segment lost 4 bases and the J segment 2 bases; nucleotides outside the gene matches: 4. The CDR3 sequence is CAISASGGTTDTQYF. CDR3 coding DNA: TGTGCCATCAGTGCCAGCGGGGGGACCACAGATACGCAGTATTTT.

Written as DNA, the CDR3 is TGTGCCAGCAGTTACGGGACTCACCCAGGGGATACGCAGTATTTT. This encodes CASSYGTHPGDTQYF. The chain uses TRBV6-5 and TRBJ2-3; possibly TRBD2 for D (6 bases). The V end lost 2 bases, the J end lost 6 bases, and 15 bases lay between the germline ends. The CDR3 runs to 15 residues. Germline CDR1 is MNHEY and CDR2 is SVGAGI.

J is TRBJ2-1 and V is TRBV27; TRBD2 matches 14 bases. The V gene's germline CDR1 is MNHEY and CDR2 SMNVEV (reference sequence). The V gene end was trimmed by 8 bases and the J gene end by 7 bases; junction bases not matched to a gene: 7. The CDR3 spans 15 residues. CDR3 protein: CASRLAGGRGNEQFF. CDR3 in DNA: TGTGCCAGCCGACTAGCGGGGGGGCGAGGGAATGAGCAGTTCTTC.

The rearrangement joins TRBV4-3 to TRBJ1-5; D gene uncertain. There are 14 residues in the CDR3. Germline values: CDR1 LGHNA, CDR2 YSLEER. V was trimmed by 0 bases and J by 5 bases, leaving 8 bases between them. This CDR3 reads CASSQDPRHQPQHF. CDR3 sequence (DNA): TGCGCCAGCAGCCAAGATCCCAGGCATCAGCCCCAGCATTTT.